The sequence of this TCR beta chain was determined in a study of HIV-infected patients and healthy controls. Study-level findings and limits: Mean usage of eight alpha and eight beta V genes differed significantly in HIV-infected patients versus controls. Healthy controls shared more CDR3 sequences between individuals than HIV-infected patients did. HIV+ repertoires were severely depleted of MAIT alpha-chain CDR3s, unlike healthy controls. Donor HLA types were not determined in the study.

Whole blood was used without fractionation, so all unsorted peripheral T cells were included. This clonotype came up many times. The antigen is undetermined. cDNA was made from approximately 0.55 ug RNA using alpha and beta constant primers. Each of the alpha and beta chains got its own library through chain-specific third strand synthesis with indices. TCRdb itself ran the 5' RACE reads through MiXCR, one entry per CDR3 protein. The sample lists 11,000 or so distinct CDR3 sequences, over 4% seen once, with around 3.6% in the top ten. This clonotype was obtained from an adult in good health. Sample: blood.

The CDR3 sequence is CASSPEALGAGSTDTQYF. In DNA, the CDR3 is TGTGCCAGCAGCCCCGAGGCCTTGGGGGCGGGGAGCACAGATACGCAGTATTTT. V and J are TRBV5-4 and TRBJ2-3; either TRBD1 or TRBD2 may fit D (6 bases each). This CDR3 comprises 18 residues. The germline V gene encodes CDR1 SGHNT and CDR2 YYREEE (reference sequence). V lost 4 bases and J 0 bases, leaving 21 bases between the germline ends.